This is a list of T cell receptor beta chains from one sample in a study of cytomegalovirus exposure and HLA in healthy donors. Generated by immunoSEQ multiplex PCR, the TCRdb table keeps only in-frame clones and is missing some. Among about 84,000 clones, less than 80% were seen once, and the ten largest hold around 16%. Sequencing was carried out using PBMCs. The receptor set was obtained from a woman in her thirties or forties in good health and CMV-seropositive. Both conserved end residues are trimmed from each CDR3. Clone size is not always given. Where it is, it says once, few, many or a class for expanded clones.

V	size	J	length	CDR3
TRBV6-6	few	TRBJ2-3	10	ASSYITDTQY
TRBV6-5	NA	TRBJ2-5	12	ASKKGLAGETQY
TRBV5-1	NA	TRBJ1-1	14	ASRQDRGPMNTEAF
TRBV7-2	few	TRBJ2-3	14	ASSWGGARGTDTQY
TRBV5-1	NA	TRBJ2-5	12	ASSLGPGQETQY
TRBV11-2	NA	TRBJ2-6	13	ASNFGGAGANVLT
TRBV27	NA	TRBJ2-1	13	ASSLGTSGSREQF
TRBV6-5	few	TRBJ2-7	12	ASSYSMRLNEQY
TRBV15	NA	TRBJ2-1	14	ATSREVVGLYNEQF
TRBV19	NA	TRBJ1-1	11	ASSIAGGGEAF
TRBV6-6	few	TRBJ1-1	13	ASSYPSAGHTEAF
TRBV5-6	once	TRBJ1-5	14	ASSLGGAGFNQPQH
TRBV28	NA	TRBJ2-7	12	ASSLSGQGNEQY
TRBV6-6	NA	TRBJ2-4	12	ASRAGGGVNIQY
TRBV29-1	NA	TRBJ2-1	13	SVQLSGGPRDEQF
TRBV28	NA	TRBJ2-5	13	ASSLSEGWQETQY
TRBV11-2	NA	TRBJ2-3	10	ASSLDMSTQY
TRBV19	NA	TRBJ1-1	11	ASTRQVNTEAF
TRBV2	few	TRBJ2-3	13	ASSLQGSGTDTQY
TRBV9	NA	TRBJ2-7	14	ASSVPASASSYEQY
TRBV6-1	NA	TRBJ1-5	15	ASSAGQGVFSNQPQH
TRBV4-3	few	TRBJ2-3	15	ASSQEPGQMSTDTQY
TRBV2	NA	TRBJ2-7	13	ASNPTSSTTYEQY
TRBV28	NA	TRBJ1-2	13	ASSFGQGIDYGYT
TRBV4-3	few	TRBJ2-7	12	ASSKGLEHYEQY
TRBV15	NA	TRBJ2-3	14	ATSRDALAGTDTQY
TRBV28	NA	TRBJ2-1	9	ASSLSREQF
TRBV21-1	NA	TRBJ1-2	11	ASRGAPNYGYT
TRBV29-1	NA	NA	14	SVEDWGGQGTYEQY
TRBV27	NA	TRBJ1-2	13	ASRNIGQGSGGYT
TRBV7-9	NA	TRBJ2-2	15	ASSPGRAVGGTGELF
TRBV2	few	TRBJ1-2	10	ASRGLGYGYT
TRBV6-6	few	TRBJ2-5	14	ASSQGAGAPRETQY
TRBV27	few	TRBJ2-1	14	ASSFIGQGADNEQF
TRBV5-1	once	TRBJ2-2	14	ASSLEHHANTGELF
TRBV5-4	NA	TRBJ1-3	12	ASSLGSPGDTIY
TRBV6-5	NA	TRBJ2-7	12	ATRVRGYNDEQY
TRBV10-3	NA	TRBJ2-1	14	AISATGQQNYNEQF
TRBV5-6	NA	TRBJ2-7	11	ASSLDRVDEQY
TRBV29-1	NA	TRBJ2-7	10	SVEGDSYEQY
TRBV13	many	TRBJ2-1	17	ASSSPGQGTSSIYNEQF
TRBV7-9	NA	TRBJ2-2	13	ASSLSAGQTGELF
TRBV5-1	NA	TRBJ1-2	12	ASSFNGQGGGYT
TRBV4-1	few	TRBJ2-3	12	ASSQSGNTDTQY
TRBV5-6	NA	TRBJ2-7	11	ASSLSLRDEQY
TRBV27	NA	TRBJ2-1	14	ASSFSLAGRGNEQF
TRBV27	NA	TRBJ2-7	12	ASSLLVAGYEQY
TRBV10-3	NA	TRBJ2-3	8	ATRADTQY
TRBV5-1	NA	TRBJ2-1	13	ASSLAGVEPNEQF
TRBV28	NA	TRBJ2-2	10	ASSLEFGELF
TRBV4-1	NA	TRBJ1-4	13	ASSNLGGFNEKLF
TRBV28	NA	TRBJ1-2	11	ASRPTSNYGYT
TRBV27	NA	TRBJ2-4	11	ASSGREGDIQY
TRBV29-1	once	TRBJ2-7	15	SVETGRTGGPSYEQY
TRBV7-2	few	TRBJ2-1	14	ASSLVAGLDHNEQF
TRBV11-2	NA	TRBJ2-3	10	ASSPRADTQY
TRBV5-1	NA	TRBJ2-7	17	ASSLWGSGQGGISNEQY
TRBV28	NA	TRBJ2-5	12	ASSPPSGQETQY
TRBV18	NA	TRBJ1-1	11	ASSASPGTEAF